Presented here are 26 T cell receptor beta chains from one specimen sequenced in a study of blood T cell repertoires in COVID-19. Clones were sequenced by immunoSEQ multiplex PCR, and TCRdb holds only the in-frame ones, with some missing. The table lists tens of thousands of clones, 80% to 90% of them singletons. The sequenced material came from peripheral blood. The receptors were gathered from a man aged 50-60 years with active COVID-19.

J is TRBJ2-3 and V is TRBV28, with 9 positions matching TRBD2. The V and J ends lost 5 bases and 6 bases, in that order; junction bases with no gene match: 12. This CDR3 has 16 residues. Germline-derived CDR1 and CDR2 are MDHEN and SYDVKM. The CDR3 DNA follows: TGTGCCAGCAGTCCGACTAGCGGCCGGGGTTTGGATACGCAGTATTTT. The encoded protein is CASSPTSGRGLDTQYF.

V gene TRBV5-1 combines with J gene TRBJ2-1; 7 bases align to TRBD2. The CDR3 has 17 residues. Losses at the gene ends were 0 bases for V and 7 bases for J; bases not matched to a gene: 13. Germline loops: CDR1 SGHRS, CDR2 YFSETQ. CDR3 sequence (DNA): TGCGCCAGCAGCTTGGCCCTCGTGGGAGGGCCTGGGAATGAGCAGTTCTTC. Translation gives CASSLALVGGPGNEQFF.

This clone turned up a few times. This chain connects TRBV6-2 or TRBV6-3 to TRBJ1-1, with a weak D call TRBD1 (5 bases). Germline lookup yields CDR1 MNHEY and CDR2 SVGEGT. V shed 2 bases and J shed 6 bases, with 7 bases lying between them. This CDR3 region has 12 residues. CDR3 bases: TGTGCCAGCAGTTACCTGGGGCCTGAAGCTTTCTTT. This translates into CASSYLGPEAFF.

This clone showed up just a few times. The rearrangement links TRBV5-1 to TRBJ2-1; the D is unclear. The CDR3 spans 15 residues. Germline lookup yields CDR1 SGHRS and CDR2 YFSETQ. The germline V and J ends were trimmed by 1 base and 0 bases, with 8 bases remaining between them. CDR3 region: CASSLRRSSYNEQFF. The CDR3, as DNA: TGCGCCAGCAGCTTGAGGCGGAGCTCCTACAATGAGCAGTTCTTC.

The chain has TRBV7-3 and TRBJ2-1, with 13 bases aligning to TRBD2. CDR3 size: 16 residues. In germline, CDR1 is SGHTA, CDR2 FQGTGA. After removal of 5 bases from V and 9 bases from J, the junction contained 10 bases not matched to a gene. This chain's CDR3 is CASSPTGTSGKLEQFF. The CDR3 DNA follows: TGTGCCAGCAGCCCAACTGGGACTAGCGGGAAGCTTGAGCAGTTCTTC.

The chain recombines TRBV6-1 with TRBJ2-6; TRBD1 matches 9 bases. The trim removed 4 bases at V and 4 bases at J, leaving 8 bases unmatched. This CDR3 has 17 residues. Germline V gene lookup returns CDR1 MNHNS and CDR2 SASEGT. The CDR3 protein is CASSARTGEDGANVLTF. In DNA, the CDR3 is TGTGCCAGCAGTGCCCGGACAGGGGAGGACGGGGCCAACGTCCTGACTTTC.

The V call is TRBV27, the J call TRBJ2-1; weak D call: TRBD2 (6 bases). In germline, CDR1 is MNHEY, CDR2 SMNVEV (reference sequence). This CDR3 contains 15 residues. V was pared by 6 bases and J by 6 bases, with 18 bases between. CDR3 amino acids: CASSPDGLAVNEQFF. The CDR3 bases are TGTGCCAGCAGCCCCGATGGGTTAGCGGTCAATGAGCAGTTCTTC.

This clone showed up just a few times. This chain joins TRBV20-1 and TRBJ1-2, with TRBD1 identical over 7 bases. This CDR3 comprises 11 residues. CDR1 is DFQATT and CDR2 is SNEGSKA in the germline V gene (reference sequence). CDR3 sequence (DNA): TGCAGGCTGACAGGGCCTCGGGGCTACACCTTC. Translating gives CRLTGPRGYTF.

V usage is TRBV4-2 and J usage is TRBJ2-1; the match to TRBD1 covers 7 bases. CDR1 and CDR2 from the germline V gene are LGHNA and YNFKEQ. This CDR3 has 17 amino acids. Unmatched junction bases numbered 7, after V lost 2 bases and J lost 0 bases. The CDR3 nucleotides read TGTGCCAGCAGCCAACGGGACAGTTATAGCTCCTACAATGAGCAGTTCTTC. Translated, it gives CASSQRDSYSSYNEQFF.

The V gene is TRBV19, the J gene TRBJ2-3, with 7 bases identical to TRBD2. The trim removed 4 bases at V and 3 bases at J, leaving 7 bases unmatched. This CDR3 comprises 15 residues. The germline CDR1 and CDR2 sequences are LNHDA and SQIVND (reference sequence). Here the CDR3 reads CASSNGAGETDTQYF. Written as DNA, the CDR3 is TGTGCCAGTAGTAACGGGGCGGGAGAGACAGATACGCAGTATTTT.

The V call is TRBV28, the J call TRBJ1-1; 7 bases fit TRBD1. CDR3 size: 13 residues. Germline CDR1 MDHEN, CDR2 SYDVKM. With 6 bases clipped from V and 1 base from J, the junction kept 2 bases outside the gene matches. The CDR3 spells CASRTGTNTEAFF. In DNA form, the CDR3 reads TGTGCCAGCAGGACAGGGACGAACACTGAAGCTTTCTTT. The full variable domain, rest sourced from reference TRBV28 and TRBJ1-1, is DVKVTQSSRYLVKRTGEKVFLECVQDMDHENMFWYRQDPGLGLRLIYFSYDVKMKEKGDIPEGYSVSREKKERFSLILESASTNQTSMYLCASRTGTNTEAFFGQGTRLTVV.

The chain has TRBV5-1 and TRBJ2-1; D is unclear. Germline V gives CDR1 SGHRS, CDR2 YFSETQ. Trimming removed 2 bases from V and 4 bases from J, with 10 bases in between. This CDR3 has 14 amino acids. The CDR3 nucleotides are TGCGCCAGCAGCTTAGAGAGTGCATACAATGAGCAGTTCTTC. Its protein is CASSLESAYNEQFF.

This chain joins TRBV28 and TRBJ1-6, with TRBD1 matching 10 bases. The CDR3 spans 15 residues. V was pared by 5 bases and J by 8 bases, with 6 bases of the junction left unmatched. Germline values: CDR1 MDHEN, CDR2 SYDVKM. The CDR3 DNA reads TGTGCCAGCAGTCCGACCGGGACAGGGGATTCACCCCTCCACTTT. Translating gives CASSPTGTGDSPLHF.

In this sample, this clone turned up a few times. This sequence joins TRBV7-3 and TRBJ2-3; possibly TRBD2 for D (5 bases). Germline V lookup: CDR1 SGHTA, CDR2 FQGTGA. V lost 5 bases, J lost 5 bases, and 11 bases lay in between. The CDR3 length is 13 residues. CDR3 region: CASSPRDGDTQYF. The CDR3 DNA reads TGTGCCAGCAGCCCGAGGGATGGAGATACGCAGTATTTT.

On this clone itself: Other DNA sequences from this sample encode an identical CDR3 as well. The chain is built from TRBV19 and TRBJ1-1; no reliable D call. This CDR3 contains 13 residues. The germline V gene has CDR1 LNHDA and CDR2 SQIVND (reference sequence). Trimming removed 1 base at V and 6 bases at J, with 9 bases between. The CDR3 is CASSIGLSAEAFF. CDR3 nucleotides: TGTGCCAGTAGTATAGGTTTGTCAGCTGAAGCTTTCTTT.

This chain uses TRBV7-2 with TRBJ2-5, with 8 nucleotides matching TRBD2. Per germline, CDR1 SGHTA and CDR2 FQGNSA. The CDR3 extends over 14 amino acids. The V gene end was trimmed by 2 bases and the J gene end by 2 bases; junction bases not matched to a gene: 1. This chain's CDR3 is CASSLPGGQETQYF. The CDR3, as DNA: TGTGCCAGCAGCTTACCGGGAGGGCAAGAGACCCAGTACTTC.

V usage is TRBV28 and J usage is TRBJ2-7, with D tentatively TRBD2 (5 bases). The CDR3 runs 15 residues. V lost 7 bases and J 0 bases, leaving 16 bases between the germline ends. Germline CDR1 and CDR2: MDHEN and SYDVKM. The CDR3 bases are TGTGCCAGCACTCCTTCGGGGAGCTACTCCTACGAGCAGTACTTC. This translates into CASTPSGSYSYEQYF.

The chain employs TRBV12-3 or TRBV12-4 and TRBJ2-7; D is unresolved. The CDR3 is 11 amino acids. V lost 5 bases to trimming and J lost 2 bases, with 4 bases between them. The chain's CDR3 is CASSVTYEQYF. CDR3 in DNA: TGTGCCAGCAGTGTAACCTACGAGCAGTACTTC.

The CDR3 DNA reads TGTGCCAGTAGTCAGGGGGCTTCATATGGCTACACCTTC. Protein: CASSQGASYGYTF. The chain uses TRBV19 and TRBJ1-2; 8 bases are a match to TRBD1. V was pared by 5 bases and J by 5 bases, with 4 bases of the junction left unmatched. CDR3 length: 13 residues. Looked up from germline, CDR1 is LNHDA and CDR2 is SQIVND (reference sequence).

The V call is TRBV10-2, the J call TRBJ1-1; no reliable D call. The V gene lost 8 bases and the J gene lost 7 bases, with 14 bases spanning the gap. The CDR3 totals 12 residues. Per germline, CDR1 WSHSY and CDR2 SAAADI. The CDR3 region is CASRVSMDEAFF. In DNA, the CDR3 is TGCGCCAGCCGGGTGTCGATGGATGAAGCTTTCTTT.

This sequence joins TRBV30 and TRBJ2-5, with D maybe TRBD1 (5 bases). The CDR3 contains 13 residues. V was shortened by 1 base and J by 5 bases, with 11 bases between the two germline ends. Germline assignment: CDR1 GTSNPN and CDR2 SVGIG (reference sequence). This chain's CDR3 is CAWSGGARETQYF. The CDR3 DNA reads TGTGCCTGGAGTGGTGGGGCCCGGGAGACCCAGTACTTC.

The V gene is TRBV4-1, the J gene TRBJ2-1, with a possible D match to TRBD2 (6 bases). The V and J ends lost 4 bases and 6 bases respectively, with 13 bases between them. This CDR3 has 14 amino acids. Germline CDR1 is MGHRA and CDR2 is YSYEKL. This CDR3 reads CASSPRVGGNEQFF. As DNA, the CDR3 is TGCGCCAGCAGCCCCCGGGTCGGGGGCAATGAGCAGTTCTTC.

The chain recombines TRBV18 with TRBJ2-1; tentative D call: TRBD2 (6 bases). Germline loops: CDR1 KGHSH, CDR2 LQKENI. Deletions cut 3 bases from V and 15 bases from J, with 15 bases between. The CDR3 consists of 12 residues. CDR3 residues: CASSPRGNSRFF. The CDR3 nucleotides are TGTGCCAGCTCACCCCGGGGGAATAGTCGGTTCTTC.

This clone was counted only a few times. The chain recombines TRBV9 with TRBJ2-5, with D perhaps TRBD2 (6 bases). The germline CDR1 and CDR2 sequences are SGDLS and YYNGEE. The CDR3 runs 13 residues. Trimming cost V 4 bases and J 5 bases, with 12 bases left between them. The CDR3 spells CASSPGTLETQYF. CDR3 coding DNA: TGTGCCAGCAGCCCCGGGACTTTGGAGACCCAGTACTTC. Full variable domain (outside the CDR3, taken from reference TRBV9 and TRBJ2-5): DSGVTQTPKHLITATGQRVTLRCSPRSGDLSVYWYQQSLDQGLQFLIQYYNGEERAKGNILERFSAQQFPDLHSELNLSSLELGDSALYFCASSPGTLETQYFGPGTRLLVL.

This sequence joins TRBV6-5 and TRBJ1-5; maybe TRBD1 (6 bases). V lost 2 bases and J 6 bases, leaving 11 bases between the germline ends. The CDR3 is 14 residues long. Germline V gene lookup returns CDR1 MNHEY and CDR2 SVGAGI. The CDR3 coding sequence is TGTGCCAGCAGTTACCGGAGGGGGGGTCAGCCCCAGCATTTT. It specifies CASSYRRGGQPQHF.

CDR3: CASSEGGPGLAGASYEQYF. Written as DNA, the CDR3 is TGTGCCAGCAGTGAAGGAGGCCCGGGACTAGCGGGGGCTTCCTACGAGCAGTACTTC. V usage is TRBV6-1 and J usage is TRBJ2-7; 14 bases are shared with TRBD2. The J segment lost 1 base and the V segment lost 1 base, leaving 9 bases of the junction unmatched. This CDR3 comprises 19 residues. Germline V lookup: CDR1 MNHNS, CDR2 SASEGT.